This T cell receptor beta chain was found in a study of blood T cell repertoires in COVID-19. About the research overall: Acute and convalescent COVID-19 specimens originated in the United States, Italy and Spain.

Under the authors' procedure: Amplification with reference gene primers provided the estimates of nucleated cell counts. The repertoire was sequenced with immunoSEQ multiplex PCR; TCRdb's copy has only in-frame clones and lacks some. That table furnishes V, J and clone size, whereas the DNA furnished D and trimming. The table includes about 350,000 clones, 87% detected once. Patients in Seattle were enrolled during active infection, then followed longitudinally. The germline CDR1 and CDR2 sequences are SQVTM and ANQGSEA. The CDR3 runs 15 residues. J was trimmed by 3 bases and V by 4 bases; bases with no gene match: 9.

The rearrangement links TRBV29-1 to TRBJ2-7; TRBD1 matches 10 bases. The TCR comes from a woman aged 45 to 65 with COVID-19, enrolled during active disease. The sequencing sample was made of peripheral blood. The CDR3 spells CSVAGEGTGVYEQYF. The CDR3 DNA reads TGCAGCGTTGCAGGCGAAGGGACAGGGGTCTACGAGCAGTACTTC.